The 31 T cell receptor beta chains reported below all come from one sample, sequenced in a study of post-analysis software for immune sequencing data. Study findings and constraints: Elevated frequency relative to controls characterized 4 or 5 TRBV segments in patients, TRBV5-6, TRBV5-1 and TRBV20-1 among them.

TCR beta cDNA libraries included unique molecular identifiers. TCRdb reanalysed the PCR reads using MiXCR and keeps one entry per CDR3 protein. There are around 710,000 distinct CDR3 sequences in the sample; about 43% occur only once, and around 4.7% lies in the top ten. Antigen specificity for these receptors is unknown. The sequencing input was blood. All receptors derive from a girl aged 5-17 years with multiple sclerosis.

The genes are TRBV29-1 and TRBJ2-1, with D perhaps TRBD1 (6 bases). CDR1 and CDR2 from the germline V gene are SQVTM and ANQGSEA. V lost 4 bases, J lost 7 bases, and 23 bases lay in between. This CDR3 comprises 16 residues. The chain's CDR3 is CSVAHFRTQGGNEQFF. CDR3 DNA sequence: TGCAGCGTTGCCCATTTCCGGACACAAGGGGGAAATGAGCAGTTCTTC.

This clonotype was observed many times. CDR3 coding DNA: TGTGCCAGCAGTTCAACCGGGACAGGGGCATACGAGCAGTACTTC. Its translation is CASSSTGTGAYEQYF. The V call is TRBV28, the J call TRBJ2-7, with 10 bases that match TRBD1. V was clipped by 4 bases and J by 4 bases; unmatched bases: 7. This CDR3 region has 15 residues. Germline CDR1 and CDR2: MDHEN and SYDVKM. The full variable domain, completed using reference TRBV28 and TRBJ2-7, is DVKVTQSSRYLVKRTGEKVFLECVQDMDHENMFWYRQDPGLGLRLIYFSYDVKMKEKGDIPEGYSVSREKKERFSLILESASTNQTSMYLCASSSTGTGAYEQYFGPGTRLTVT.

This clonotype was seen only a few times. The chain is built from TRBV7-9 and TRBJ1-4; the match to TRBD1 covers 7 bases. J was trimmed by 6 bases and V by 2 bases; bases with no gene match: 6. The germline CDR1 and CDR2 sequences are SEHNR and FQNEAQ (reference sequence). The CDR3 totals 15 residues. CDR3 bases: TGTGCCAGCAGCTTAAGAGGGGGCGCCGATGAAAAACTGTTTTTT. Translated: CASSLRGGADEKLFF. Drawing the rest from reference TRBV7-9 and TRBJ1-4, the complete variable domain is DTGVSQNPRHKITKRGQNVTFRCDPISEHNRLYWYRQTLGQGPEFLTYFQNEAQLEKSRLLSDRFSAERPKGSFSTLEIQRTEQGDSAMYLCASSLRGGADEKLFFGSGTQLSVL.

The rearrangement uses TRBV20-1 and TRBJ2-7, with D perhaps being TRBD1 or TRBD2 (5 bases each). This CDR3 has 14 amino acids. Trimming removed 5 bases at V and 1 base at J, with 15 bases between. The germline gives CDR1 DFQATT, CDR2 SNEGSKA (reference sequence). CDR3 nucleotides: TGCAGTGCTGCCCGGGGCGGAGCGTCCTACGAGCAGTACTTC. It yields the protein CSAARGGASYEQYF.

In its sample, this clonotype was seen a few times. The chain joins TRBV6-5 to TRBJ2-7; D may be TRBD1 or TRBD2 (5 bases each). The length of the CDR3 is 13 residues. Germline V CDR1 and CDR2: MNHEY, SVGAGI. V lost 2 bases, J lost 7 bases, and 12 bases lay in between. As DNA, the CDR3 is TGTGCCAGCAGTTACCCGGATGGGGGAGAGCAGTACTTC. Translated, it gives CASSYPDGGEQYF.

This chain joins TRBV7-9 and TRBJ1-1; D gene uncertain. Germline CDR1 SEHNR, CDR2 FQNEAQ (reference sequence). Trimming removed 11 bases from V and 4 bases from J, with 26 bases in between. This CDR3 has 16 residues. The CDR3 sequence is CALGGQPLGEGTEAFF. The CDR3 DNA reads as TGTGCCCTCGGAGGGCAGCCCCTCGGAGAAGGCACTGAAGCTTTCTTT.

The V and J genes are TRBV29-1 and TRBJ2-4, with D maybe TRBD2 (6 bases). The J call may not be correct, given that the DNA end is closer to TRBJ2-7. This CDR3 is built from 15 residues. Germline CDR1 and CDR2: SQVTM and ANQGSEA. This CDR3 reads CSVEVPSAGSYEQYF. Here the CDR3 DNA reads TGCAGCGTTGAAGTTCCTAGCGCAGGATCCTACGAGCAGTACTTC.

The CDR3 here is CASSENRDFYNEQFF. The CDR3 region has the DNA TGCGCCAGCAGTGAGAATCGGGACTTCTACAATGAGCAGTTCTTC. V is TRBV10-1 and J is TRBJ2-1; TRBD2 is a possible D gene (6 bases). CDR1 WNHNN and CDR2 SYGVQD come from the germline V gene (reference sequence). The CDR3 runs 15 residues. V was pared by 2 bases and J by 3 bases, with 11 bases between.

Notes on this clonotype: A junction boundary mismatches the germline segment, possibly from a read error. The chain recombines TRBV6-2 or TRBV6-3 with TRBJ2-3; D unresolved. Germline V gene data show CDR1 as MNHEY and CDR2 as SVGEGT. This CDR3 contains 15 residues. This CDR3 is CTSSYYQPRSDTQYF. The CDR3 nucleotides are TGTACCAGCAGTTACTACCAACCCCGTTCCGATACGCAGTATTTT.

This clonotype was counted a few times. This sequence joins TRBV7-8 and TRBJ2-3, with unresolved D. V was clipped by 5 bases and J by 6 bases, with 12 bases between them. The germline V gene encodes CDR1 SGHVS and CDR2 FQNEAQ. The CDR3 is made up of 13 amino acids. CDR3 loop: CASSLDIWDTQYF. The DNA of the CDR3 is TGTGCCAGCAGCCTAGATATCTGGGATACGCAGTATTTT.

The CDR3: CASSQIRGRAYEQYF. CDR3 DNA sequence: TGTGCCAGCAGCCAGATCCGGGGCAGAGCCTACGAGCAGTACTTC. The chain joins TRBV14 to TRBJ2-4; the D gene could be TRBD1 or TRBD2 (5 bases each). Matching the DNA end better, TRBJ2-7 makes the J call doubtful. The CDR3 has 15 amino acids. Per the germline V gene, CDR1 is SGHDN and CDR2 is FVKESK.

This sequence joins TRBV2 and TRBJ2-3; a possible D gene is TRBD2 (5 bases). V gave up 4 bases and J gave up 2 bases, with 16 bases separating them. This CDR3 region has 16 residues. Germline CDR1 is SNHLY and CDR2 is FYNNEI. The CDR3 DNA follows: TGTGCCAGCAGTGGGACCCCAGGCGGGCTCACAGATACGCAGTATTTT. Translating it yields CASSGTPGGLTDTQYF.

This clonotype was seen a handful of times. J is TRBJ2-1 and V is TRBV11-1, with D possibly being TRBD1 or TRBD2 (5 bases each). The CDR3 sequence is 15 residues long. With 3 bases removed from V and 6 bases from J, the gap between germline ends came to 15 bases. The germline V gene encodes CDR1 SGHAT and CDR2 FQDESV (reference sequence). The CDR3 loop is CASSLGVPNVNEQFF. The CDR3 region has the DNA TGTGCCAGCAGCTTGGGGGTTCCCAACGTCAATGAGCAGTTCTTC.

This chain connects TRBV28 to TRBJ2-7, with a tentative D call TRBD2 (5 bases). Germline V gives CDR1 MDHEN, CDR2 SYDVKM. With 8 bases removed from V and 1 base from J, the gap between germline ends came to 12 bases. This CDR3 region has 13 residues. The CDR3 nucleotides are TGTGCCAGCGGGCGGGCCCCGTCCTACGAGCAGTACTTC. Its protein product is CASGRAPSYEQYF.

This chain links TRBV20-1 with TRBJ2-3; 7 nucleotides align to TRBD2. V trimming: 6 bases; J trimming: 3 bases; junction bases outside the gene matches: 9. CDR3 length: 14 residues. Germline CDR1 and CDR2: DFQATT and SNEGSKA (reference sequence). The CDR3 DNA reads TGCAGTGCCAGCGGCGGGAGTGTGACAGATACGCAGTATTTT. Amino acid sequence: CSASGGSVTDTQYF.

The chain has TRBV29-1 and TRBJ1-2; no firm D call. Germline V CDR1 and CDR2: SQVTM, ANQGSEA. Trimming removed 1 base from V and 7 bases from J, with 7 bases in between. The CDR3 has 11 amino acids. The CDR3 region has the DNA TGCAGCGTTGAAGGGAGCCGTGGCTACACCTTC. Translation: CSVEGSRGYTF.

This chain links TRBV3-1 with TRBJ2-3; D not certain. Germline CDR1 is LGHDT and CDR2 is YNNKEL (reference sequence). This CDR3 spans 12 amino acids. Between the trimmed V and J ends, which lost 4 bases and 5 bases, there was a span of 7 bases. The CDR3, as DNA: TGTGCCAGCAGCCCCTGGAGAGATACGCAGTATTTT. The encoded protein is CASSPWRDTQYF.

CDR3 coding DNA: TGTGCCAGCAGTGCGGGGACTGTGGTAACCGAGACCCAGTACTTC. It yields the protein CASSAGTVVTETQYF. J is TRBJ2-5 and V is TRBV6-1; D may be TRBD2 (6 bases). This CDR3 comprises 15 residues. CDR1 is MNHNS, CDR2 SASEGT, per germline. V was shortened by 4 bases and J by 5 bases, with 17 bases between the two germline ends.

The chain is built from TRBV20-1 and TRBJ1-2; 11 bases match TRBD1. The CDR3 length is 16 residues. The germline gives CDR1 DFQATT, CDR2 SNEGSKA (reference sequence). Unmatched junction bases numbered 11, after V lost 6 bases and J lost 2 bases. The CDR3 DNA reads TGCAGTGCCCCGAGAGGACAGGGGGCTTGGAACTATGGCTACACCTTC. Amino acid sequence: CSAPRGQGAWNYGYTF.

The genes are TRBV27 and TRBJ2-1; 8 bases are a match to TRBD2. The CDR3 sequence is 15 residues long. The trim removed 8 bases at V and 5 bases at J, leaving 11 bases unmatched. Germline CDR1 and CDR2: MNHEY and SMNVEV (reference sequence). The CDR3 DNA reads TGTGCCAGCCCTCGGACTAGCTCCTCAAACAATGAGCAGTTCTTC. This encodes CASPRTSSSNNEQFF.

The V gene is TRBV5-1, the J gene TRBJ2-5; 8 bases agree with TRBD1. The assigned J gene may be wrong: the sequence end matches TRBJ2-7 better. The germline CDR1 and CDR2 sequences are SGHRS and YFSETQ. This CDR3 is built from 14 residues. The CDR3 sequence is CASTTDRDNHEQYF. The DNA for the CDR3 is TGCGCCAGCACCACGGACAGGGACAACCACGAGCAGTACTTC.

CDR3 sequence reads: CSARDTQETQYF. CDR3 DNA sequence: TGCAGTGCTAGAGATACCCAAGAGACCCAGTACTTC. The chain has TRBV20-1 and TRBJ2-5; D is uncertain. CDR1 and CDR2 (germline): DFQATT, SNEGSKA (reference sequence). The V and J ends lost 0 bases and 1 base respectively, with 3 bases between them. The CDR3 runs 12 residues.

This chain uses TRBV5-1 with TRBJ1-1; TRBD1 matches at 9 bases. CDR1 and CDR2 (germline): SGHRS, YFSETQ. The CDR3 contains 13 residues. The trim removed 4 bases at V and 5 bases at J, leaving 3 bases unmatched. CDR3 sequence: CASSGTGWTEAFF. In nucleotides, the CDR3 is TGCGCCAGCAGCGGGACAGGGTGGACTGAAGCTTTCTTT.

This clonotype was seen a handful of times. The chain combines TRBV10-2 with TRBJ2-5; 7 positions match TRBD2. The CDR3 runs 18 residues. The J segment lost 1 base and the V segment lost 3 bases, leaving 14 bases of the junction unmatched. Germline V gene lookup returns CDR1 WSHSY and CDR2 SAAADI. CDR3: CASSDRGVAEGTQETQYF. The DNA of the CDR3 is TGCGCCAGCAGTGATCGGGGGGTGGCGGAGGGGACCCAAGAGACCCAGTACTTC.

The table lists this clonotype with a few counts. CDR3 protein: CASSYRRDRVLPYEQYF. DNA for the CDR3: TGTGCCAGCAGTTACCGTAGGGACAGGGTACTCCCCTACGAGCAGTACTTC. V and J are TRBV6-5 and TRBJ2-7; 9 bases match TRBD1. The J segment lost 2 bases and the V segment lost 2 bases, leaving 10 bases of the junction unmatched. This CDR3 spans 17 amino acids. CDR1 is MNHEY, CDR2 SVGAGI, per germline.

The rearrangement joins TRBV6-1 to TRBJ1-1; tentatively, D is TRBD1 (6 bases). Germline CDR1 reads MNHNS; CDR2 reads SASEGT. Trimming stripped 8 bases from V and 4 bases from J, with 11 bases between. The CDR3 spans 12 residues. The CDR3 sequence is CASVTGFTEAFF. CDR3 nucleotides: TGTGCCAGCGTTACAGGGTTCACTGAAGCTTTCTTT.

This chain's CDR3 is CASSSNREDYTF. The CDR3 nucleotides read TGTGCCAGCAGCTCCAACAGGGAGGACTACACCTTC. The rearrangement uses TRBV7-9 and TRBJ1-2, with a possible D match to TRBD1 (6 bases). V lost 4 bases and J 10 bases, leaving 13 bases between the germline ends. Per the germline V gene, CDR1 is SEHNR and CDR2 is FQNEAQ (reference sequence). The CDR3 totals 12 residues. Full variable domain (outside the CDR3, taken from reference TRBV7-9 and TRBJ1-2): DTGVSQNPRHKITKRGQNVTFRCDPISEHNRLYWYRQTLGQGPEFLTYFQNEAQLEKSRLLSDRFSAERPKGSFSTLEIQRTEQGDSAMYLCASSSNREDYTFGSGTRLTVV.

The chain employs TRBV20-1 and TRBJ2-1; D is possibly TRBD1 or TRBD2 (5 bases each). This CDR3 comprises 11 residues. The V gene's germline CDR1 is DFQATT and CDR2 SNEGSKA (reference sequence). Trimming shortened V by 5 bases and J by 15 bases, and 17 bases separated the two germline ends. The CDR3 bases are TGCAGTGCTGGAGGAAGGGGTTATCGGTTCTTC. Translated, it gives CSAGGRGYRFF.

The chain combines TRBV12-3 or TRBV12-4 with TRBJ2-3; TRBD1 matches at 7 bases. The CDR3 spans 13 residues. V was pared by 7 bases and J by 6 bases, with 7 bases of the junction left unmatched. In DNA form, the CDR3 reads TGTGCCAGCACCTTTTTAGGGGGCGATACGCAGTATTTT. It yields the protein CASTFLGGDTQYF.

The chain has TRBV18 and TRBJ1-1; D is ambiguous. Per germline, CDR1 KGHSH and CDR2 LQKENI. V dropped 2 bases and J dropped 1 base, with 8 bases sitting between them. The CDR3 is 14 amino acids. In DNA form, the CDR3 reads TGTGCCAGCTCACCATCGGCAGGGAACACTGAAGCTTTCTTT. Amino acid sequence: CASSPSAGNTEAFF.

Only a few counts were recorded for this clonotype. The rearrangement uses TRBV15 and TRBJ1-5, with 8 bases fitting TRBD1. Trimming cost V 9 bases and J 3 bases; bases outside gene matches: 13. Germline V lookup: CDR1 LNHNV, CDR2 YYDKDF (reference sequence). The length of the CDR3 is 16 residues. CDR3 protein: CATWFRTGKFNQPQHF. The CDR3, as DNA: TGTGCCACTTGGTTTAGGACAGGGAAGTTCAATCAGCCCCAGCATTTT.